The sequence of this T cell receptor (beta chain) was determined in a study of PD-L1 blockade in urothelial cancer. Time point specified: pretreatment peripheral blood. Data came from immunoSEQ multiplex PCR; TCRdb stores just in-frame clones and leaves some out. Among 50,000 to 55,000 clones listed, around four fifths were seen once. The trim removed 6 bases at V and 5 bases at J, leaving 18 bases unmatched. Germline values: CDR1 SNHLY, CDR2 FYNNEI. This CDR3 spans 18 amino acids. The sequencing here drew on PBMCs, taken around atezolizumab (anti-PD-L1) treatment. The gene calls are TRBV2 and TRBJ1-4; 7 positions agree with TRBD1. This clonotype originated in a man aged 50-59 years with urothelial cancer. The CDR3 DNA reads TGTGCCAGCAGAGAGAGTTTTTGGCGGGACAGTTCCAATGAAAAACTGTTTTTT. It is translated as CASRESFWRDSSNEKLFF.